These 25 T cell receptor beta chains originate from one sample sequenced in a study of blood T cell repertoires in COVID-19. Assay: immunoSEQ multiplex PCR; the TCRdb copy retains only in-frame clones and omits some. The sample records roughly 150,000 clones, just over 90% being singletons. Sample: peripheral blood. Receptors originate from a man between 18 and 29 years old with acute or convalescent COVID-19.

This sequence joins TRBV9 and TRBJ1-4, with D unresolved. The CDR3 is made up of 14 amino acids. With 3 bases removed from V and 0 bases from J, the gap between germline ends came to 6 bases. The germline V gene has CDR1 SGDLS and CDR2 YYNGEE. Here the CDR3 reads CASSAIATNEKLFF. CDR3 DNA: TGTGCCAGCAGCGCTATAGCAACTAATGAAAAACTGTTTTTT.

DNA of the CDR3: TGTGCCAGCTCACCACTGGGGACAGGGAATGAAAAACTGTTTTTT. The encoded protein is CASSPLGTGNEKLFF. The chain is built from TRBV18 and TRBJ1-4; TRBD1 matches 9 bases. The germline CDR1 and CDR2 sequences are KGHSH and LQKENI. The J segment lost 5 bases and the V segment lost 1 base, leaving 2 bases of the junction unmatched. CDR3 length: 15 amino acids.

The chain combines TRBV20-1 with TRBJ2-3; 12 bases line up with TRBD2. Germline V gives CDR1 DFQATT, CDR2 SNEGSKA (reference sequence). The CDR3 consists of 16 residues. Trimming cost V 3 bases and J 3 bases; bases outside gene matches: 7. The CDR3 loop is CSASPSGGAKTDTQYF. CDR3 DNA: TGCAGTGCTAGTCCTAGCGGGGGGGCCAAGACAGATACGCAGTATTTT.

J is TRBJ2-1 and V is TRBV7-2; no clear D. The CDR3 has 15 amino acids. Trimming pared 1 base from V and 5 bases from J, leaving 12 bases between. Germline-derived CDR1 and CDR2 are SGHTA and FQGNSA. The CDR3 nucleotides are TGTGCCAGCAGCTTAGGTATGCTACCCGACAATGAGCAGTTCTTC. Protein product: CASSLGMLPDNEQFF.

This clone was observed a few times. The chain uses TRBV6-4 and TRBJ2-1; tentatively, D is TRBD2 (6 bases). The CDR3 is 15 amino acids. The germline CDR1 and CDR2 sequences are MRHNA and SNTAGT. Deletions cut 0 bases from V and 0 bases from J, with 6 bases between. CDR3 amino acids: CASSDSSGSYNEQFF. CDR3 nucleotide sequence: TGTGCCAGCAGTGACTCTAGCGGCTCCTACAATGAGCAGTTCTTC.

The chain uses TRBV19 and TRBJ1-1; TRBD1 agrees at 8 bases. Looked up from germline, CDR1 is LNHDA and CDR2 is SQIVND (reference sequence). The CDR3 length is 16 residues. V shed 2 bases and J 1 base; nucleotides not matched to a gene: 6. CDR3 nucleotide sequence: TGTGCCAGTAGTATACCAGGGGGCGTAAGGAACACTGAAGCTTTCTTT. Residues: CASSIPGGVRNTEAFF.

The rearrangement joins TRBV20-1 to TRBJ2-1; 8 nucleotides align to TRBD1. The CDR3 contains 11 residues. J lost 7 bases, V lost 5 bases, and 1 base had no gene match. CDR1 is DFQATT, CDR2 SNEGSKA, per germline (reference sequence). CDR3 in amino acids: CSARQGNEQFF. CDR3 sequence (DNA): TGCAGTGCTCGACAGGGGAATGAGCAGTTCTTC.

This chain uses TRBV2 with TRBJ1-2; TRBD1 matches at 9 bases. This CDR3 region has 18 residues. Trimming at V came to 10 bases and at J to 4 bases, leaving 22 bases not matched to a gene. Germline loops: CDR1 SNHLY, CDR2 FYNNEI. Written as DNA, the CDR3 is TGTGCCATCGGAAGGGGGACCGGGACAGGGACCCTCTCCTATGGCTACACCTTC. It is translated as CAIGRGTGTGTLSYGYTF. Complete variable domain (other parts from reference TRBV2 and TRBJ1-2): EPEVTQTPSHQVTQMGQEVILRCVPISNHLYFYWYRQILGQKVEFLVSFYNNEISEKSEIFDDQFSVERPDGSNFTLKIRSTKLEDSAMYFCAIGRGTGTGTLSYGYTFGSGTRLTVV.

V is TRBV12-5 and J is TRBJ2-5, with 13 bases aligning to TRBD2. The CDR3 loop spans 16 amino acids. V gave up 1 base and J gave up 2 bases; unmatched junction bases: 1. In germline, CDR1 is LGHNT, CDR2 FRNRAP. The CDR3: CASGLGLAGGQETQYF. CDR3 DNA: TGTGCTAGTGGTTTGGGACTAGCGGGAGGTCAAGAGACCCAGTACTTC.

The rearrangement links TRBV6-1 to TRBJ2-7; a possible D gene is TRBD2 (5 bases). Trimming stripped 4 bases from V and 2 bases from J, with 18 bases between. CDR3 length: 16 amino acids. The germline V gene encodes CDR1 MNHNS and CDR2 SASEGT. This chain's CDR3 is CASSVSTTSSAYEQYF. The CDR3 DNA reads TGTGCCAGCAGTGTATCGACTACATCCAGCGCCTACGAGCAGTACTTC.

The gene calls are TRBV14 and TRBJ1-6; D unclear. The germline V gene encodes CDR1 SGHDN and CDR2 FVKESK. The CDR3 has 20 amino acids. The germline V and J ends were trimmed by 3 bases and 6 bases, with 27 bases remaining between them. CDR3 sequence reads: CASSQRHSVSANAANSPLHF. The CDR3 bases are TGTGCCAGCAGCCAGAGGCACTCCGTATCTGCCAATGCCGCTAATTCACCCCTCCACTTT.

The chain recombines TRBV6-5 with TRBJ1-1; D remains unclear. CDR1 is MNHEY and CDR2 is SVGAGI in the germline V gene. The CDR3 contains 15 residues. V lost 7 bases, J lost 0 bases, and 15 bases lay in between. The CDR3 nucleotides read TGTGCCAGCACTCGCTCGGGAGGGATGAACACTGAAGCTTTCTTT. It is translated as CASTRSGGMNTEAFF.

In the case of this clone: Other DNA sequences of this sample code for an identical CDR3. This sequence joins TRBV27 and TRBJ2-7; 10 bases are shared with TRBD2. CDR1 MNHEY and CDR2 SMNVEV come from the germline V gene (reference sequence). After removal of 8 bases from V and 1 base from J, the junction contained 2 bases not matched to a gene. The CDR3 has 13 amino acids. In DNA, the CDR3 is TGTGCCAGCTCTAGCGGGGGTTCCTACGAGCAGTACTTC. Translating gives CASSSGGSYEQYF.

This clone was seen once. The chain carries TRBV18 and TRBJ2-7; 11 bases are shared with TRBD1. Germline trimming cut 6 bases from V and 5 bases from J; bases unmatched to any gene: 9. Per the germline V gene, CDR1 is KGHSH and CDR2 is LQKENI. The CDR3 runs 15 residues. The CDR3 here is CASSSRDRGNNEQYF. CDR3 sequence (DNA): TGTGCCAGCTCGTCCCGGGACAGGGGGAACAACGAGCAGTACTTC.

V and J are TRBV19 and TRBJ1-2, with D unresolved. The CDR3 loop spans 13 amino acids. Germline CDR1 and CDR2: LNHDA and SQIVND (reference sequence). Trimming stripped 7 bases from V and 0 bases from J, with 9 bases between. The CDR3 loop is CASTWSANYGYTF. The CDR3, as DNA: TGTGCCAGTACGTGGTCAGCTAACTATGGCTACACCTTC. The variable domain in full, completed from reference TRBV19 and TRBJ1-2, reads DGGITQSPKYLFRKEGQNVTLSCEQNLNHDAMYWYRQDPGQGLRLIYYSQIVNDFQKGDIAEGYSVSREKKESFPLTVTSAQKNPTAFYLCASTWSANYGYTFGSGTRLTVV.

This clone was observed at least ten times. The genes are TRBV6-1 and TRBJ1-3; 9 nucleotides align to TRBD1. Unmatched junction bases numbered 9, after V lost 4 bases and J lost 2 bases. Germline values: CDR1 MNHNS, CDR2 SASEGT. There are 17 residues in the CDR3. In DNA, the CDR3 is TGTGCCAGCAGTGCACAGGGGGGGGACAGGGCTGGAAACACCATATATTTT. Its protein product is CASSAQGGDRAGNTIYF.

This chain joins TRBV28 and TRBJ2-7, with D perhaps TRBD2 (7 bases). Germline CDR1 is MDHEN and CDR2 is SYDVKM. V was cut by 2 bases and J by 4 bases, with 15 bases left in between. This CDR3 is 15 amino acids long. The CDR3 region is CASSLPSGGRYEQYF. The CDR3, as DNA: TGTGCCAGCAGTTTACCCTCGGGGGGCCGGTACGAGCAGTACTTC.

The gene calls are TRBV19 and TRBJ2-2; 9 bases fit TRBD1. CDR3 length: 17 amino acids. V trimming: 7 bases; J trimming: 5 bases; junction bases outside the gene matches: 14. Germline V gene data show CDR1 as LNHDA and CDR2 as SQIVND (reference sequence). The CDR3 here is CASKAGPGQGPTGELFF. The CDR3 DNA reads TGTGCCAGTAAGGCAGGGCCGGGACAGGGTCCAACCGGGGAGCTGTTTTTT.

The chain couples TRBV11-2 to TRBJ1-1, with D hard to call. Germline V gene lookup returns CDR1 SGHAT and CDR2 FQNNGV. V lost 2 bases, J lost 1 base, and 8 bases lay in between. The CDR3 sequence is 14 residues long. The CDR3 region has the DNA TGTGCCAGCAGCTTATCCCCAGGGAACACTGAAGCTTTCTTT. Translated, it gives CASSLSPGNTEAFF. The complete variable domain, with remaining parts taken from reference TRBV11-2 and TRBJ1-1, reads EAGVAQSPRYKIIEKRQSVAFWCNPISGHATLYWYQQILGQGPKLLIQFQNNGVVDDSQLPKDRFSAERLKGVDSTLKIQPAKLEDSAVYLCASSLSPGNTEAFFGQGTRLTVV.

The CDR3 here is CATSDPRQGSIQYF. As DNA, the CDR3 is TGTGCCACCAGTGATCCAAGGCAGGGGTCAATTCAGTACTTC. This chain links TRBV24-1 with TRBJ2-4, with D tentatively TRBD1 (6 bases). V was cut by 3 bases and J by 10 bases, with 15 bases left in between. Germline V gene data show CDR1 as KGHDR and CDR2 as SFDVKD. CDR3 length: 14 residues.

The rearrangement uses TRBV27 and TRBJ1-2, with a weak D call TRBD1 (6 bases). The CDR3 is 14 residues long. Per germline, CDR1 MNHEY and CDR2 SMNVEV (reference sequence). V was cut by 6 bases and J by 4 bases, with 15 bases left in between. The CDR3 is CASSGQGRGYGYTF. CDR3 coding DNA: TGTGCCAGCAGCGGTCAGGGGAGAGGCTATGGCTACACCTTC.

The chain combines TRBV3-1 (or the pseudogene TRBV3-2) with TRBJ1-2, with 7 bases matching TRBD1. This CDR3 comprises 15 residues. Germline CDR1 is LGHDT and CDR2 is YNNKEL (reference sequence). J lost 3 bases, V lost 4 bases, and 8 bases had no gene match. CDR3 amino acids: CASSRTDRVDYGYTF. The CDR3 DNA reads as TGTGCCAGCAGCCGAACCGACAGGGTTGACTATGGCTACACCTTC.

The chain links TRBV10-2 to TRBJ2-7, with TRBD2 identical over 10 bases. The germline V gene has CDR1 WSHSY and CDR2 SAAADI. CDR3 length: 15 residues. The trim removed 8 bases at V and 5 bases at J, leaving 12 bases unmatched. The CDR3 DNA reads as TGCGCCAGCGGTATTGCGGCTAGCGGGAGCCACGAGCAGTACTTC. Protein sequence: CASGIAASGSHEQYF.

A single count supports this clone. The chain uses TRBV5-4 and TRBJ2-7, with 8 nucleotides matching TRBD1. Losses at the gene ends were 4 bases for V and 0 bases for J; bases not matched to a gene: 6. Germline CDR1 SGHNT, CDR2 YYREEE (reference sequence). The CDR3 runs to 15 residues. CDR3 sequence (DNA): TGTGCCAGCAGCCTCGGACAGGGACCCTCCTACGAGCAGTACTTC. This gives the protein CASSLGQGPSYEQYF.

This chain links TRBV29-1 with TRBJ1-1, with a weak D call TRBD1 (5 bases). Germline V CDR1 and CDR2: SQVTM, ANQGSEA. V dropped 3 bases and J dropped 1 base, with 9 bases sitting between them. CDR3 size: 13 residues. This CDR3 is CSVDWTQNTEAFF. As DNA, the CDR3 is TGCAGCGTTGATTGGACACAGAACACTGAAGCTTTCTTT.